This T cell receptor beta chain was found in a study of CD8+ T cells in alopecia areata. Study findings and constraints: Researchers reported that TCR sharing among patients proved less clear than in mice, possibly HLA-linked. An increase in clonality over normal scalp was evident in lesional scalp, especially alopecia totalis/universalis.

Extracted RNA was reverse transcribed, and the resulting cDNA served as sequencing template. The repertoire was sequenced with immunoSEQ multiplex PCR; TCRdb's copy has only in-frame clones and lacks some. The sample consists of approximately 130,000 clones, around 50% of them appearing once. CDR3 length: 12 amino acids. J lost 9 bases, V lost 6 bases, and 11 bases had no gene match. The germline V gene encodes CDR1 SQVTM and CDR2 ANQGSEA. In this sample, this clone turned up a few times. Its antigen is not identified. Lesional scalp punch biopsies and peripheral blood came from alopecia areata patients. Sorting of PBMCs yielded the CD4+ and CD8+ T cells.

The clonotype comes from a human donor with alopecia areata. What was sequenced was NKG2D-low CD8+ T cells sorted from blood. This chain joins TRBV29-1 and TRBJ2-7; 7 positions match TRBD2. The DNA for the CDR3 is TGCAGCGTGGAAACCGGGGGGATCGGGCAGTACTTC. Its protein is CSVETGGIGQYF.